The 16 T cell receptor beta chains in this list originate from one sample, sequenced in a study of blood T cell repertoires in COVID-19. Assay used: immunoSEQ multiplex PCR; TCRdb lists only in-frame clones, some missing. The table has roughly 230,000 clones, 89% seen once; the top ten hold 4% to 5%. Specimen: peripheral blood. The receptors shown here come from a middle-aged woman who had recovered from COVID-19.

The rearrangement joins TRBV12-3 or TRBV12-4 to TRBJ2-2; D perhaps matches TRBD1 (5 bases). The V end was cut by 2 bases, the J end by 6 bases, with 7 bases between. The CDR3 has 13 amino acids. The CDR3, as DNA: TGTGCCAGCAGTTTATTCAGGGCCGGGGAGCTGTTTTTT. Translated: CASSLFRAGELFF.

This rearrangement joins TRBV4-1 to TRBJ1-3, with D uncertain. The length of the CDR3 is 15 residues. Trimming left V 1 base short and J 3 bases short, with 10 bases between. CDR1 is MGHRA, CDR2 YSYEKL, per germline. CDR3 region: CASSQGVRFGNTIYF. The CDR3 DNA is TGCGCCAGCAGCCAAGGAGTGAGATTTGGAAACACCATATATTTT.

V gene TRBV2 combines with J gene TRBJ2-6, with D perhaps TRBD2 (7 bases). The CDR3 extends over 16 amino acids. The germline CDR1 and CDR2 sequences are SNHLY and FYNNEI. V lost 9 bases and J lost 0, with 15 bases in between. The CDR3 bases are TGTGCCAGAGGGGGGGACTTGGGCTCTGGGGCCAACGTCCTGACTTTC. Its translation: CARGGDLGSGANVLTF.

This chain uses TRBV6-5 with TRBJ2-3, with 10 bases lining up with TRBD1. The CDR3 length is 15 residues. The V gene's germline CDR1 is MNHEY and CDR2 SVGAGI. V shed 6 bases, J shed 5 bases, and the junction held 8 bases outside the gene matches. In DNA, the CDR3 is TGTGCCAGCAGAGAGAGACAGGGGGCATTAGATACGCAGTATTTT. It is translated as CASRERQGALDTQYF.

The J gene is TRBJ1-4, the V gene TRBV5-1, with 7 bases fitting TRBD1. V shed 4 bases and J 6 bases; nucleotides not matched to a gene: 21. The CDR3 spans 19 residues. CDR1 and CDR2 (germline): SGHRS, YFSETQ. In nucleotides, the CDR3 is TGCGCCAGCAGCCCGGACTTAGGGGGCCCGCTTAGAGGGGATGAAAAACTGTTTTTT. Protein sequence: CASSPDLGGPLRGDEKLFF.

A single count supports this clone. V is TRBV7-2 and J is TRBJ2-7; the match to TRBD2 covers 9 bases. The CDR3 length is 16 residues. Germline V CDR1 and CDR2: SGHTA, FQGNSA. The V segment lost 3 bases and the J segment 6 bases; nucleotides outside the gene matches: 12. For the CDR3, the DNA is TGTGCCAGCAGCTTGGTAGCGGGGGCCCCGTCCGGCGAGCAGTACTTC. Translated: CASSLVAGAPSGEQYF. Combining the CDR3 with reference TRBV7-2 and TRBJ2-7 gives the whole variable domain GAGVSQSPSNKVTEKGKDVELRCDPISGHTALYWYRQSLGQGLEFLIYFQGNSAPDKSGLPSDRFSAERTGGSVSTLTIQRTQQEDSAVYLCASSLVAGAPSGEQYFGPGTRLTVT.

V gene TRBV15 combines with J gene TRBJ1-5, with D possibly being TRBD1 (6 bases). Trimming took 5 bases from V and 2 from J, leaving 16 bases between them. Germline V gene sequence: CDR1 LNHNV, CDR2 YYDKDF (reference sequence). The CDR3 is 16 amino acids. This chain's CDR3 is CATSRSAGAGNQPQHF. CDR3 in DNA: TGTGCCACCAGCCGATCAGCAGGGGCGGGCAATCAGCCCCAGCATTTT.

The chain is built from TRBV3-1 (or the pseudogene TRBV3-2) and TRBJ2-3, with 7 nucleotides matching TRBD2. CDR1 LGHDT and CDR2 YNNKEL come from the germline V gene (reference sequence). Germline trimming cut 4 bases from V and 0 bases from J; bases unmatched to any gene: 4. The CDR3 sequence is 15 residues long. Here the CDR3 DNA reads TGTGCCAGCAGCCCGGGGGGTCCTAGCACAGATACGCAGTATTTT. Translating gives CASSPGGPSTDTQYF.

The chain links TRBV28 to TRBJ1-2; D perhaps matches TRBD1 (5 bases). Looked up from germline, CDR1 is MDHEN and CDR2 is SYDVKM. CDR3 length equals 14 residues. The V and J ends lost 5 bases and 7 bases respectively, with 17 bases between them. CDR3 in amino acids: CASSPQDIPGGYTF. CDR3 DNA sequence: TGTGCCAGCAGTCCTCAGGACATCCCGGGTGGCTACACCTTC.

The sample holds a few counts of this clone. The V call is TRBV4-1, the J call TRBJ1-6, with D possibly matching TRBD1 (6 bases). From germline, CDR1 is MGHRA and CDR2 YSYEKL. Trimming cost V 0 bases and J 9 bases, with 15 bases left between them. The length of the CDR3 is 16 residues. CDR3 bases: TGCGCCAGCAGCCAAGATTCCGCCAGGGGCTCTTCACCCCTCCACTTT. Amino acids: CASSQDSARGSSPLHF.

V and J are TRBV12-3 or TRBV12-4 and TRBJ2-1, with D possibly matching TRBD1 (6 bases). V was pared by 6 bases and J by 7 bases, with 10 bases between. The CDR3 contains 12 residues. The CDR3 spells CASSAQGNEQFF. In nucleotides, the CDR3 is TGTGCCAGCAGCGCCCAGGGGAATGAGCAGTTCTTC.

The chain joins TRBV21-1 to TRBJ2-2; the table's TRBD2 call for D was not verified on the DNA. TRBV21-1 is tagged as a pseudogene. CDR3 length: 17 amino acids. CDR3 sequence (DNA): TGTGCCAGCAGCAAAGCGCGAGCGGGAGGGGACACCGGGGAGCTGTTTTTT. This codes for CASSKARAGGDTGELFF.

V and J are TRBV10-1 and TRBJ1-1; D not resolved. Trimming pared 3 bases from V and 1 base from J, leaving 6 bases between. CDR3 size: 13 residues. Germline values: CDR1 WNHNN, CDR2 SYGVQD (reference sequence). The CDR3, as DNA: TGCGCCAGCAGTGAACAGAAGAACACTGAAGCTTTCTTT. This gives the protein CASSEQKNTEAFF.

This clone was detected once. The chain couples TRBV12-5 to TRBJ2-1, with a tentative D call TRBD2 (5 bases). Germline assignment: CDR1 LGHNT and CDR2 FRNRAP. The V end was cut by 0 bases, the J end by 1 base, with 19 bases between. The CDR3 has 19 amino acids. CDR3 sequence reads: CASGLVLGAGSWSYNEQFF. DNA for the CDR3: TGTGCTAGTGGTTTGGTACTGGGCGCTGGGAGCTGGTCCTACAATGAGCAGTTCTTC.

The chain uses TRBV10-3 and TRBJ1-5; TRBD1 matches 10 bases. Germline V gene sequence: CDR1 ENHRY, CDR2 SYGVKD. The V gene end was trimmed by 6 bases and the J gene end by 0 bases; junction bases not matched to a gene: 17. The CDR3 loop spans 20 amino acids. The CDR3 DNA reads as TGTGCCATCAGCACCACACTTACCGGGACAGGGGCCAGTAGCAATCAGCCCCAGCATTTT. Protein sequence: CAISTTLTGTGASSNQPQHF.

With regard to this clone: This CDR3 is also generated by other DNA sequences in the sample. This chain links TRBV24-1 with TRBJ2-7; D might be TRBD1 (5 bases). Germline CDR1 is KGHDR and CDR2 is SFDVKD. CDR3 length: 11 residues. V was trimmed by 7 bases and J by 3 bases, leaving 6 bases between them. CDR3 in amino acids: CATSDSYEQYF. CDR3 in DNA: TGTGCCACCAGCGACAGCTACGAGCAGTACTTC.